This T cell receptor beta chain was observed in a study of cytotoxic CD8 clonotypes in ibrutinib-treated CLL. This clone showed up just once. Its antigen is unknown. General study findings and limits: Against age-matched healthy donors, baseline clonality ran higher and tracked circulating CD8+ T-cell counts.

This table comes from immunoSEQ multiplex PCR, and its TCRdb copy is limited to in-frame clones, with some not included. Of about 300,000 clones listed, under 70% are singletons. The CDR3 sequence is 16 residues long. Germline CDR1 and CDR2: MNHEY and SMNVEV (reference sequence). J gave up 4 bases and V 3 bases, and 12 bases lay outside the gene matches. The sample consisted of PBMCs, taken after 36 months of ibrutinib treatment. This rearrangement joins TRBV27 to TRBJ2-7; 7 bases line up with TRBD1. The clonotype originates from a human donor with chronic lymphocytic leukemia. CDR3 sequence reads: CASSFEGAAIGYEQYF. The CDR3 DNA is TGTGCCAGCAGTTTCGAGGGGGCCGCGATAGGATACGAGCAGTACTTC.